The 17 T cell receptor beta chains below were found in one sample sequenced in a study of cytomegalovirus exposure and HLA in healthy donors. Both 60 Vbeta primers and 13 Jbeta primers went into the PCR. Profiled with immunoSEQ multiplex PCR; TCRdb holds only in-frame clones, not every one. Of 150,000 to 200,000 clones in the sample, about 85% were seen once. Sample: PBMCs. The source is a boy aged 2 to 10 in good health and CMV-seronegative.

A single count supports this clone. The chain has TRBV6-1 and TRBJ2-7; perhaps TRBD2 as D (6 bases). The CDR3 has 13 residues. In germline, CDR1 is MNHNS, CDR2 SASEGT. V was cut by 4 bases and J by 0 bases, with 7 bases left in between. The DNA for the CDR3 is TGTGCCAGCAGTGCCGGGAGCTCCTACGAGCAGTACTTC. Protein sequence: CASSAGSSYEQYF.

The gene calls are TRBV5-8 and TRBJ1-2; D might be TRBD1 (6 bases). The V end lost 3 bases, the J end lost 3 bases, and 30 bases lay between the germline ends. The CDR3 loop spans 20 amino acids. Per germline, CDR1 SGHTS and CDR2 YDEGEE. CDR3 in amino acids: CASSSPRAAGQLARDYGYTF. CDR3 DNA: TGTGCCAGCAGCTCCCCCCGGGCGGCCGGACAGCTCGCACGGGACTATGGCTACACCTTC.

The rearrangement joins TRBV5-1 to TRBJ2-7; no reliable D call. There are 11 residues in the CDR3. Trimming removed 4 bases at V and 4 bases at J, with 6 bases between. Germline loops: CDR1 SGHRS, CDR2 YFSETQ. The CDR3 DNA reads TGCGCCAGCAGCCTTCAGTACGAGCAGTACTTC. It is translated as CASSLQYEQYF.

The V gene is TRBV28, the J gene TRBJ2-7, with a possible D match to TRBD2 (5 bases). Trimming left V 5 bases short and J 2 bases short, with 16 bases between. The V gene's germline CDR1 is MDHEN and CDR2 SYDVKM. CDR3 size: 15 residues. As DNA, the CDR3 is TGTGCCAGCAGTACCGGTGGTAGCGACACCTACGAGCAGTACTTC. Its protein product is CASSTGGSDTYEQYF.

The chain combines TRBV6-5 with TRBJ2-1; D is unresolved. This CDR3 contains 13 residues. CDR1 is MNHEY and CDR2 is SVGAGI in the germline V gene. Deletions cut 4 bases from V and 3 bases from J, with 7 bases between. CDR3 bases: TGTGCCAGCAGTTTCGACTTCTACAATGAGCAGTTCTTC. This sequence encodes CASSFDFYNEQFF.

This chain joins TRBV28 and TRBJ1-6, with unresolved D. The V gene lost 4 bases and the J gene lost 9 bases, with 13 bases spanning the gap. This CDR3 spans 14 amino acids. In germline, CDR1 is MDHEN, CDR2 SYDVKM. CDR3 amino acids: CASSYPRGSSPLHF. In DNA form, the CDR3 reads TGTGCCAGCAGTTACCCGCGCGGGAGTTCACCCCTCCACTTT.

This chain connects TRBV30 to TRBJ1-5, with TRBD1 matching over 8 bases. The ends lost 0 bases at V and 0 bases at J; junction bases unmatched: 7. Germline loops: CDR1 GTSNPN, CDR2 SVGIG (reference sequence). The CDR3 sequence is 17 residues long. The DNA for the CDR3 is TGTGCCTGGAGTGTAAGGATAGGGACAGGTAGCAATCAGCCCCAGCATTTT. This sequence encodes CAWSVRIGTGSNQPQHF.

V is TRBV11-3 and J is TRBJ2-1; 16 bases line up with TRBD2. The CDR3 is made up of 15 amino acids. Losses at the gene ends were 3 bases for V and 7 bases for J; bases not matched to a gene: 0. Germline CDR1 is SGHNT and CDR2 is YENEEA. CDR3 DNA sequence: TGTGCCAGCAGCTTGGGACTAGCGGGGGGGAATGAGCAGTTCTTC. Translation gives CASSLGLAGGNEQFF.

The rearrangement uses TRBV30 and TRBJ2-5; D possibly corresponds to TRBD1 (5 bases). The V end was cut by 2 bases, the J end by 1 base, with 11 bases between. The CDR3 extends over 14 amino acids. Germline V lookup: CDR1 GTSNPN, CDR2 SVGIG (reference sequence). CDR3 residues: CAWSLGLGQETQYF. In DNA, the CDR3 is TGTGCCTGGAGTCTGGGGCTCGGCCAAGAGACCCAGTACTTC.

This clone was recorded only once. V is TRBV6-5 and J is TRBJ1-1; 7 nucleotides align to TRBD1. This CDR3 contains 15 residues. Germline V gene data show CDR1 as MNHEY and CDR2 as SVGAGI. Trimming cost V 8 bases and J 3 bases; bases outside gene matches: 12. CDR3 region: CASRGRGGSDTEAFF. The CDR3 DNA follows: TGTGCCAGCCGGGGTCGAGGGGGCTCTGACACTGAAGCTTTCTTT.

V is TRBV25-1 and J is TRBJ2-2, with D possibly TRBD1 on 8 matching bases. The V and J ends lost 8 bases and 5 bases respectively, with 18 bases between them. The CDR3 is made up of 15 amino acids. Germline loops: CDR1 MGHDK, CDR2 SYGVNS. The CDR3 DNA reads TGTGCCAGCCAGGACAGGGAGGGTGCGACCGGGGAGCTGTTTTTT. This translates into CASQDREGATGELFF. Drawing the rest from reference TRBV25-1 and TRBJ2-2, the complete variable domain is EADIYQTPRYLVIGTGKKITLECSQTMGHDKMYWYQQDPGMELHLIHYSYGVNSTEKGDLSSESTVSRIRTEHFPLTLESARPSHTSQYLCASQDREGATGELFFGEGSRLTVL.

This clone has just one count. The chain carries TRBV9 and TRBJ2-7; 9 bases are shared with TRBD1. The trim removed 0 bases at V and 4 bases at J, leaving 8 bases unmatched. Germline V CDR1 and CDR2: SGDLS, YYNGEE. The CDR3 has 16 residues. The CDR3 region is CASSVGGGTGMYEQYF. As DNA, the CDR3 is TGTGCCAGCAGCGTAGGAGGTGGGACAGGGATGTACGAGCAGTACTTC.

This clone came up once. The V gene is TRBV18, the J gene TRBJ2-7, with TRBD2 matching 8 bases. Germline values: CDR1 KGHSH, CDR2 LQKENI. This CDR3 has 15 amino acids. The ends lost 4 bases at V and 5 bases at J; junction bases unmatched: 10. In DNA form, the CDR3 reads TGTGCCAGCTCACTCGCGGTTAGCGGGGTCGACGAGCAGTACTTC. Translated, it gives CASSLAVSGVDEQYF.

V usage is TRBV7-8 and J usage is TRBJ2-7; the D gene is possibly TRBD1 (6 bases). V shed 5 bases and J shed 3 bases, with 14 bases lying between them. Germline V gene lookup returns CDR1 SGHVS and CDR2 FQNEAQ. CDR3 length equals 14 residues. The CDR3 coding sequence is TGTGCCAGCAGCCCATACGGACAGAACTACGAGCAGTACTTC. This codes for CASSPYGQNYEQYF.

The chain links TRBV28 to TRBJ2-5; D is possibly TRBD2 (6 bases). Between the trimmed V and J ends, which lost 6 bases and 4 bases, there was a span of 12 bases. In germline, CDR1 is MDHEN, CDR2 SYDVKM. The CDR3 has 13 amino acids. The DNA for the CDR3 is TGTGCCAGCAGACCGGCCGGGGGAGAGACCCAGTACTTC. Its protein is CASRPAGGETQYF.

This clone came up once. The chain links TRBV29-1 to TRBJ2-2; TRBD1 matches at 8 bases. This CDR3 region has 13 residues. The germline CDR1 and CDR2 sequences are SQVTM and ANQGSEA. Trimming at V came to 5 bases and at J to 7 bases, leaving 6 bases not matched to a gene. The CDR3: CSVPTGAGGELFF. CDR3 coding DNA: TGCAGCGTTCCGACAGGGGCGGGCGGGGAGCTGTTTTTT.

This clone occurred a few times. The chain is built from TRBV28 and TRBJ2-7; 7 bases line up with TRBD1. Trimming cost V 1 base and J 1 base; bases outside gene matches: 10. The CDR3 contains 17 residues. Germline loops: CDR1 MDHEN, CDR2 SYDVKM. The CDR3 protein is CASSLYPDRTISYEQYF. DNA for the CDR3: TGTGCCAGCAGTTTATACCCGGACAGGACGATATCCTACGAGCAGTACTTC.